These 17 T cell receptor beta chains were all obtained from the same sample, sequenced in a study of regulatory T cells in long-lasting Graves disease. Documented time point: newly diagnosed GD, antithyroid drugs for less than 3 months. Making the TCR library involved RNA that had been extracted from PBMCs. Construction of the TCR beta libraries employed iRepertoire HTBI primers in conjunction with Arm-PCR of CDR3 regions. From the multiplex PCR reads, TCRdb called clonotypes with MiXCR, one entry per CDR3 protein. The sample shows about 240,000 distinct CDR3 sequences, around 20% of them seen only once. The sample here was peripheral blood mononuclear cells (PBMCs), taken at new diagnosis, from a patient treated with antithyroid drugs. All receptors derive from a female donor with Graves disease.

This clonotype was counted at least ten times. In nucleotides, the CDR3 is TGTGCCAGCAGCGCCGGGGTCCAAGAGACCCAGTACTTC. Amino acid sequence: CASSAGVQETQYF. The rearrangement uses TRBV9 and TRBJ2-5; maybe TRBD2 (5 bases). Deletions cut 3 bases from V and 1 base from J, with 7 bases between. Germline CDR1 and CDR2: SGDLS and YYNGEE. The CDR3 length is 13 residues.

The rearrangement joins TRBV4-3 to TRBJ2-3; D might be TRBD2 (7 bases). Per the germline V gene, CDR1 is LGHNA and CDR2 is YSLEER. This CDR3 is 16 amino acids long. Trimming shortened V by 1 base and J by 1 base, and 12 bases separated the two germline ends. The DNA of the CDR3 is TGCGCCAGCAGCCAAGGGGGGGGGCTTCGCACAGATACGCAGTATTTT. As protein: CASSQGGGLRTDTQYF.

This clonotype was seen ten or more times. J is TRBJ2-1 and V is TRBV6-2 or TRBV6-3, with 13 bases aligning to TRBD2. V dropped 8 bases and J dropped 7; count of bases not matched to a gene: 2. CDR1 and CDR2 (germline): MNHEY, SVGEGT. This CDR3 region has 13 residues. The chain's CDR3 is CASLGLAGNEQFF. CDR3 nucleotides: TGTGCCAGCCTGGGACTAGCGGGAAATGAGCAGTTCTTC.

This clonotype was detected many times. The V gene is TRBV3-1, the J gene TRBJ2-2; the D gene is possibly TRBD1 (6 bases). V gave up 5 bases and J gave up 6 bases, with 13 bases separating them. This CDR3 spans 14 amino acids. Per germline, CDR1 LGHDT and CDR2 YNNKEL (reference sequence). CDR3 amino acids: CASSASEGAGELFF. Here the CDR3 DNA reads TGTGCCAGCAGCGCAAGTGAGGGGGCCGGGGAGCTGTTTTTT.

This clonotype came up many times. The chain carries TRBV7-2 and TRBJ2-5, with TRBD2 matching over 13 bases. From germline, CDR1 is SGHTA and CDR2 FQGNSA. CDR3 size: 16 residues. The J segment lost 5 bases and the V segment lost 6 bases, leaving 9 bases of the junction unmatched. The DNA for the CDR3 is TGTGCCAGCAGTCCACCTTCGACTAGCGGGGGGGAGACCCAGTACTTC. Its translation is CASSPPSTSGGETQYF.

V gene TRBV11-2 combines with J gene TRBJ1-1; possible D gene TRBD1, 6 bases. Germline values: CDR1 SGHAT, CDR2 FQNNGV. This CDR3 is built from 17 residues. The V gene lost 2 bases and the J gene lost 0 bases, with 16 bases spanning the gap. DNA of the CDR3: TGTGCCAGCAGCTTACTTACAGGGACGAGGATGAACACTGAAGCTTTCTTT. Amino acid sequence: CASSLLTGTRMNTEAFF.

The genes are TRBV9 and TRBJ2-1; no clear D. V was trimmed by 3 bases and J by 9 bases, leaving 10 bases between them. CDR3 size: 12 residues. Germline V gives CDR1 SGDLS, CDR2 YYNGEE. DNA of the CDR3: TGTGCCAGCAGCGAGACCTTGGGTGAGCAGTTCTTC. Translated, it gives CASSETLGEQFF.

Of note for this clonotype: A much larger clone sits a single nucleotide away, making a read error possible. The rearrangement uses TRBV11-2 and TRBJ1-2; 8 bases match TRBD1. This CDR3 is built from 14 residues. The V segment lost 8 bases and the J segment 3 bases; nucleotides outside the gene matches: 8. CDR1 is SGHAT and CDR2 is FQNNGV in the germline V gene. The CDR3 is CASGPTGGHYGYTF. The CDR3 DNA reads TGTGCCAGCGGCCCTACAGGGGGGCACTATGGCTACACCTTC.

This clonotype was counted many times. The CDR3, as DNA: TGCGCCAGCAGCCAAGACCCAGGAAGGGGACAGCCCCAGCATTTT. Translation gives CASSQDPGRGQPQHF. The rearrangement uses TRBV4-1 and TRBJ1-5; possibly TRBD1 for D (5 bases). V was clipped by 0 bases and J by 7 bases, with 13 bases between them. This CDR3 region has 15 residues. CDR1 is MGHRA and CDR2 is YSYEKL in the germline V gene.

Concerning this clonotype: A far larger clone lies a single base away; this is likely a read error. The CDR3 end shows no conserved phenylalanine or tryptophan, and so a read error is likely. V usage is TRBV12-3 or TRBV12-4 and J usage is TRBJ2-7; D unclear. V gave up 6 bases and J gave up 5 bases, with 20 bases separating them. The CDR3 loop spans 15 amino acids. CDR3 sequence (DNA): TGTGCCAGCAGCCAATCCTTCAGCCCTTCGGACGAGCAGTACCTC. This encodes CASSQSFSPSDEQYL.

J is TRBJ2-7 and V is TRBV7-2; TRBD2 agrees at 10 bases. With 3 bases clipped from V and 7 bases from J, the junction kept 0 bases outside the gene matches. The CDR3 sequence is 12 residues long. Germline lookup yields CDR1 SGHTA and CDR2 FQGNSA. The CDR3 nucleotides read TGTGCCAGCAGCTTTAGCGGGGGGGAGCAGTACTTC. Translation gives CASSFSGGEQYF.

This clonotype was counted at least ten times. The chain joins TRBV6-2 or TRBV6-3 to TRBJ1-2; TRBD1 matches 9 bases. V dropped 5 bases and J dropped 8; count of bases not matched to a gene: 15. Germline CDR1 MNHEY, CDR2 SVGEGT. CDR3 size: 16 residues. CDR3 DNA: TGTGCCAGCAGTCCCCAGGACAGGGGTTCGTTCCCGGGCTACACCTTC. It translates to CASSPQDRGSFPGYTF.

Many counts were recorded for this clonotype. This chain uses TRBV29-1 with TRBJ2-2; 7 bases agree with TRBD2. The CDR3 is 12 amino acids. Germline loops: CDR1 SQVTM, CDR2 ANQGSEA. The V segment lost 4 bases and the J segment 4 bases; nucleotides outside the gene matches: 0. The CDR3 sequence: CSVGGGTGELFF. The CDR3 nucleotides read TGCAGCGTTGGGGGGGGCACCGGGGAGCTGTTTTTT.

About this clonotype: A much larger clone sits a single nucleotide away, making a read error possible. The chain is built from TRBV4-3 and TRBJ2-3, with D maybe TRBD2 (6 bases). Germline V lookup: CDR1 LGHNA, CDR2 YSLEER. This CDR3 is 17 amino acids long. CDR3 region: CANSQDGSISGTDTQYF. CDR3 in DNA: TGCGCCAACAGCCAGGACGGGAGCATATCGGGGACAGATACGCAGTATTTT.

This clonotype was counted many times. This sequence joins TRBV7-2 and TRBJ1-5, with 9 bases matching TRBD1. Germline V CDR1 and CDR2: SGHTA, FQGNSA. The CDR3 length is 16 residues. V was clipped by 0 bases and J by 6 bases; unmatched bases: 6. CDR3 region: CASSLAGGQGFQPQHF. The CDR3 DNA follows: TGTGCCAGCAGCTTAGCGGGGGGACAGGGTTTTCAGCCCCAGCATTTT.

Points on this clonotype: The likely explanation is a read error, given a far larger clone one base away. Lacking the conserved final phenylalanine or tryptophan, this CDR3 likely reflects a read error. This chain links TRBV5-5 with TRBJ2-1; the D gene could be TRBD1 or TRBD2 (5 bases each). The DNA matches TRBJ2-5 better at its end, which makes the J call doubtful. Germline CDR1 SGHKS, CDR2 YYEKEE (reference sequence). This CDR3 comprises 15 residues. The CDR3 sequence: CASSLQDRGMETQYL. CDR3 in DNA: TGTGCCAGCAGCTTACAGGACCGGGGCATGGAGACCCAGTACCTC.

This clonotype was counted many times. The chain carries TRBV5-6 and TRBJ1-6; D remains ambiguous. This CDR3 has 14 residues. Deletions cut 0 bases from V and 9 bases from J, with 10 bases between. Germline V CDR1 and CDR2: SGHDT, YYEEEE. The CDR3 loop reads CASSLAGGGSPLHF. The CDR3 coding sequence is TGTGCCAGCAGCTTGGCCGGCGGCGGTTCACCCCTCCACTTT.